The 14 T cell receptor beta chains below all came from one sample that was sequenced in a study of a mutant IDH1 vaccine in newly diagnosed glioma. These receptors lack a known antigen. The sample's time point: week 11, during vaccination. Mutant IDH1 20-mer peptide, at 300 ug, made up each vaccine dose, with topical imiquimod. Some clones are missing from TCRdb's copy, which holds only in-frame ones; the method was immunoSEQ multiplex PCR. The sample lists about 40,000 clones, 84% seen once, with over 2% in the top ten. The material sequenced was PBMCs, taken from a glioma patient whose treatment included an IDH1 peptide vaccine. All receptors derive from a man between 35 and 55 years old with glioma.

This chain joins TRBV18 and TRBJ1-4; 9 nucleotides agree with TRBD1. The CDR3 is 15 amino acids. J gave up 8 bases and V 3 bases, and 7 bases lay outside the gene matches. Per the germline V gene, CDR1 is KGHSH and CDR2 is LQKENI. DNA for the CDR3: TGTGCCAGCTCACCCGCGGACAGGGGTGGGGAAAAACTGTTTTTT. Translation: CASSPADRGGEKLFF.

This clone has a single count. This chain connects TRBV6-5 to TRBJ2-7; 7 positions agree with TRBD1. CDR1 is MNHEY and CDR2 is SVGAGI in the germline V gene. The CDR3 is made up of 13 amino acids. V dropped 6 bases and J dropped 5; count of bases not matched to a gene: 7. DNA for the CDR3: TGTGCCAGCAGCGACAGGGCGGGCCACGAGCAGTACTTC. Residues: CASSDRAGHEQYF.

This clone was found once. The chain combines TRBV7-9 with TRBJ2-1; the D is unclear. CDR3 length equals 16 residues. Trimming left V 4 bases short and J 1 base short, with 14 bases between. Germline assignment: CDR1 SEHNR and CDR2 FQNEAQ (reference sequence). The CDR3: CASSSRSYISYNEQFF. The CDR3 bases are TGTGCCAGCAGCTCAAGGTCTTACATTTCCTACAATGAGCAGTTCTTC.

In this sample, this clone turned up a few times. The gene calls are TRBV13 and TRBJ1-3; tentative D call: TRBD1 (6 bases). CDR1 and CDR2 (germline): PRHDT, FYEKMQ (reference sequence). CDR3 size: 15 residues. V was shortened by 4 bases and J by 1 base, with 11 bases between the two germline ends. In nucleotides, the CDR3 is TGTGCCAGCAGCTCACAGGGAGGATCTGGAAACACCATATATTTT. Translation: CASSSQGGSGNTIYF.

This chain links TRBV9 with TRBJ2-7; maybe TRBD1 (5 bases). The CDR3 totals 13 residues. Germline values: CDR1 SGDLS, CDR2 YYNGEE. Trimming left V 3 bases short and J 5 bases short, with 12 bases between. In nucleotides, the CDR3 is TGTGCCAGCAGCGGACAGAATACCCACGAGCAGTACTTC. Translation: CASSGQNTHEQYF.

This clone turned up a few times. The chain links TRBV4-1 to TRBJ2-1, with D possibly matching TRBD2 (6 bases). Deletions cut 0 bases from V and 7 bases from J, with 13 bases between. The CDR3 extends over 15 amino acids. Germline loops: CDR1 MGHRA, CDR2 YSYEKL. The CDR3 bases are TGCGCCAGCAGCCAAGAACGCGGGACTGCGAATGAGCAGTTCTTC. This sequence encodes CASSQERGTANEQFF.

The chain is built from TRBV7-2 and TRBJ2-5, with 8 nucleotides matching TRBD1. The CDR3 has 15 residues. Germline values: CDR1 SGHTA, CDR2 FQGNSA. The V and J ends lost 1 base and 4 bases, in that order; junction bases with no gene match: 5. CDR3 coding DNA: TGTGCCAGCAGCTTAGGGCTACAGGGGGGAGAGACCCAGTACTTC. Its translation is CASSLGLQGGETQYF.

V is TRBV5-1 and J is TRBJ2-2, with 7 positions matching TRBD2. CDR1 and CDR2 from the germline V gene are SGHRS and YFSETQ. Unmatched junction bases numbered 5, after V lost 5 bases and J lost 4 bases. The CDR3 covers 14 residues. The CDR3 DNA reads TGCGCCAGCAGTGCGGGAGACGTCACCGGGGAGCTGTTTTTT. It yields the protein CASSAGDVTGELFF.

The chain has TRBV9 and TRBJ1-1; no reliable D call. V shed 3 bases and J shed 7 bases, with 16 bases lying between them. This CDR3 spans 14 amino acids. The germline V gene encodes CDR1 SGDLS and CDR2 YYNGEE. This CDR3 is CASSAQTRLGEAFF. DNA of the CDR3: TGTGCCAGCAGCGCCCAGACCAGATTGGGTGAAGCTTTCTTT.

The CDR3 here is CASSIGGSTGYEQYF. The CDR3 bases are TGTGCCAGTAGTATTGGAGGCAGTACCGGATACGAGCAGTACTTC. The rearrangement joins TRBV19 to TRBJ2-7; D is possibly TRBD2 (5 bases). CDR3 length: 15 amino acids. Germline-derived CDR1 and CDR2 are LNHDA and SQIVND (reference sequence). V gave up 3 bases and J gave up 4 bases, with 16 bases separating them.

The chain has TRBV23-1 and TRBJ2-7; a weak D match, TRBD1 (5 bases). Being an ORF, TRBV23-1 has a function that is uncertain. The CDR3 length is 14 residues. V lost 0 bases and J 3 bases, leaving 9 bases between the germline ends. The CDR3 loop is CASSQSDSSYEQYF. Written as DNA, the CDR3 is TGCGCCAGCAGTCAATCAGACAGTAGCTACGAGCAGTACTTC.

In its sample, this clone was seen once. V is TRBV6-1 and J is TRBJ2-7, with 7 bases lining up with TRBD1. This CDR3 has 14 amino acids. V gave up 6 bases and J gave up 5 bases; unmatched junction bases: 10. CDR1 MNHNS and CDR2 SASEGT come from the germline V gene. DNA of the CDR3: TGTGCCAGCAGGGGGGACAGTTGGGCAGACGAGCAGTACTTC. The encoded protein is CASRGDSWADEQYF.

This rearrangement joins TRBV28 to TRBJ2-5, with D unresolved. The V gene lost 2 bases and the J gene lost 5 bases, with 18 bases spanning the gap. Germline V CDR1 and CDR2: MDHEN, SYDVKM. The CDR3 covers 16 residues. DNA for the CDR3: TGTGCCAGCAGTTTAAGAGGAGTTTTGGGTAGTGAGACCCAGTACTTC. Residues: CASSLRGVLGSETQYF. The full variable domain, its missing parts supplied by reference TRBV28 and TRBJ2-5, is DVKVTQSSRYLVKRTGEKVFLECVQDMDHENMFWYRQDPGLGLRLIYFSYDVKMKEKGDIPEGYSVSREKKERFSLILESASTNQTSMYLCASSLRGVLGSETQYFGPGTRLLVL.

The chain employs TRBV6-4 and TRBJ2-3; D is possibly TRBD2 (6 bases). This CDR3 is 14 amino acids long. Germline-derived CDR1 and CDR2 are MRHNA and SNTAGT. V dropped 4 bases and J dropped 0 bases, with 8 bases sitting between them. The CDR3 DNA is TGTGCCAGCAGTGTCGGGACTAGCACAGATACGCAGTATTTT. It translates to CASSVGTSTDTQYF.